A selection of T cell receptor beta chains follows, all from one sample in a study of cytomegalovirus exposure and HLA in healthy donors. Profiling relied on immunoSEQ multiplex PCR, and the TCRdb table lists in-frame clones only, not all of them. This table has just under 75,000 clones, over 90% appearing once. Material for sequencing was PBMCs. Source of these receptors: a young woman in good health and CMV-seropositive. Each CDR3 is given with its conserved first and last residue. Each record gives: J gene, D gene, V gene, clone size, CDR3 DNA, CDR3 protein. The D gene is left open where the match is weak. The size entry is marked missing in some rows and otherwise reads once, few, many or a size class.

TRBJ2-7,TRBD2,TRBV7-2,NA,TGTGCCAGCAGCTTGAGGGTGGGGCGGGAGTTAACCTACGAGCAGTACTTC,CASSLRVGRELTYEQYF
TRBJ2-7,TRBD1,TRBV5-1,NA,TGCGCCAGCAGCTTGGGGACAGGGGATCAATTAGAGCAGTACTTC,CASSLGTGDQLEQYF
TRBJ2-3,TRBD2,TRBV9,few,TGTGCCAGCAGCGTAGGATCCAGCGGGGCCCACCTAGATACGCAGTATTTT,CASSVGSSGAHLDTQYF
TRBJ1-1,NA,TRBV27,NA,TGTGCCAGCAGTTTATCCGGGAGGCTGGCCACTGAAGCTTTCTTT,CASSLSGRLATEAFF
TRBJ1-2,NA,TRBV5-8,NA,TGTGCCAGCAGACAGGGTTCAGTATATGGCTACACCTTC,CASRQGSVYGYTF
TRBJ2-1,TRBD2,TRBV7-9,NA,TGTGCCAGCAGGCGGGAGTTAAGGTACAATGAGCAGTTCTTC,CASRRELRYNEQFF
TRBJ2-5,TRBD2,TRBV4-2,NA,TGTGCCAGCAGCCAAGTGAGGGGAGCGGGAGGGCCGGGAGAGACCCAGTACTTC,CASSQVRGAGGPGETQYF
TRBJ2-7,TRBD2,TRBV7-2,NA,TGTGCCAGCAGCTTAGACCCGGCGGGAGCCCTCGAGCAGTACTTC,CASSLDPAGALEQYF
TRBJ2-1,TRBD2,TRBV27,few,TGTGCCAGCAGTTATCGGGGGGGCACGTACAATGAGCAGTTCTTC,CASSYRGGTYNEQFF
TRBJ2-3,TRBD2,TRBV7-9,few,TGTGCCAGCAGCCCCCTGGGGGGGTCGGCAGATACGCAGTATTTT,CASSPLGGSADTQYF
TRBJ2-7,TRBD1,TRBV5-1,few,TGCGCCAGCAGCACCAGGCAGGGGGCGCGACACGAGCAGTACTTC,CASSTRQGARHEQYF
TRBJ1-5,TRBD1,TRBV28,NA,TGTGCCAGCAGACTATCCACAGGGGCCAGCAATCAGCCCCAGCATTTT,CASRLSTGASNQPQHF
TRBJ1-3,TRBD1,TRBV5-6,NA,TGTGCCAGCAGCTCAGGGGGCGGAAACACCATATATTTT,CASSSGGGNTIYF
TRBJ1-1,NA,TRBV14,once,TGTGCCAGCAGCCAAGATTTACCAGGGGCCGCGACTGAAGCTTTCTTT,CASSQDLPGAATEAFF
TRBJ2-3,NA,TRBV18,NA,TGTGCCAGCTCACCAGGTATTCAGGGTGCAGATACGCAGTATTTT,CASSPGIQGADTQYF
TRBJ1-6,TRBD1,TRBV7-9,NA,TGTGCCAGCAGCAGGACAGGGAACAATTCACCCCTCCACTTT,CASSRTGNNSPLHF
TRBJ1-2,NA,TRBV12-2,medium-sized,TGTGCAAGTCGCCTTAACTATGGCTACACCTTC,CASRLNYGYTF
TRBJ1-6,NA,TRBV28,NA,TGTGCCAGCAGTTTGCCAGGGGAAGGGGATTCACCCCTCCACTTT,CASSLPGEGDSPLHF
TRBJ2-1,TRBD1,TRBV27,NA,TGTGCCAGCAGTTTTGGGACAGGGGAGCGGGAGCAGTTCTTC,CASSFGTGEREQFF
TRBJ1-1,NA,TRBV11-2,NA,TGTGCCAGCAGCTTAGATAGGGCAGGGGTAATGAACACTGAAGCTTTCTTT,CASSLDRAGVMNTEAFF
TRBJ2-1,NA,TRBV27,NA,TGTGCCAGCAGTAAGTCGATTGGGAGCTCCTACAATGAGCAGTTCTTC,CASSKSIGSSYNEQFF
TRBJ2-7,NA,TRBV27,NA,TGTGCCAGCAGTCCCGTCACTCACTCCTACGAGCAGTACTTC,CASSPVTHSYEQYF
TRBJ2-7,NA,TRBV6-5,NA,TGTGCCAGCAGTATGACAAGTCGCTCCTACGAGCAGTACTTC,CASSMTSRSYEQYF
TRBJ2-3,TRBD2,TRBV4-2,NA,TGTGCCAGCAGCCAAGAGGGGAGGGCTAGCGGGACCACAGATACGCAGTATTTT,CASSQEGRASGTTDTQYF
TRBJ1-5,NA,TRBV6-5,NA,TGTGCCAGCAGTTGGCGGCCAGGGGGCAATCAGCCCCAGCATTTT,CASSWRPGGNQPQHF
TRBJ2-3,TRBD1,TRBV6-5,NA,TGTGCCAGCAGGGATAAGACAGGGAGAACAGATACGCAGTATTTT,CASRDKTGRTDTQYF
TRBJ2-1,TRBD2,TRBV4-2,NA,TGTGCCAGCAGCCATCGCAGCGGGACGGACAATGAGCAGTTCTTC,CASSHRSGTDNEQFF
TRBJ2-7,TRBD1,TRBV2,NA,TGTGCCAGCAGAAGAACAGGGGCCGAGCAGTACTTC,CASRRTGAEQYF
TRBJ2-3,NA,TRBV7-4,once,TGTGCCTGGGGGGGCGGGGAGGATTTT,CAWGGGEDF
TRBJ2-1,TRBD2,TRBV4-1,NA,TGCGCCAGCAGCCACCTTGCTAGCGGGGGATCCTACAATGAGCAGTTCTTC,CASSHLASGGSYNEQFF
TRBJ2-5,TRBD1,TRBV11-2,medium-sized,TGTGCCAGCAGAGACGGGACAGGGGTAGAGACCCAGTACTTC,CASRDGTGVETQYF
TRBJ2-3,TRBD2,TRBV28,NA,TGTGCCAGCAGTCTGACTAGCGGGAGTGGAGATACGCAGTATTTT,CASSLTSGSGDTQYF
TRBJ1-1,TRBD1,TRBV10-3,NA,TGTGCCATCAGTGATTCCGACAGGGTAAGCGCTGAAGCTTTCTTT,CAISDSDRVSAEAFF
TRBJ1-1,NA,TRBV6-6,NA,TGTGCCAGCAGTTTTAAGGGAGATTTCACTGAAGCTTTCTTT,CASSFKGDFTEAFF
TRBJ2-5,TRBD2,TRBV18,NA,TGTGCCAGCTCACCAAGAGCGGGGGCGTACCAAGAGACCCAGTACTTC,CASSPRAGAYQETQYF
TRBJ2-3,NA,TRBV6-1,NA,TGTGCCAGCATCAGGGGGGATCACCTCACAGATACGCAGTATTTT,CASIRGDHLTDTQYF
TRBJ1-5,NA,TRBV7-9,NA,TGTGCCAGCAGCTTAGAAGGCCCAGGCAATAGCAATCAGCCCCAGCATTTT,CASSLEGPGNSNQPQHF
TRBJ1-1,NA,TRBV6-4,NA,TGTGCCAGCAGTGACTCAGCAATTCGGTACACTGAAGCTTTCTTT,CASSDSAIRYTEAFF
TRBJ2-1,TRBD1,TRBV5-1,NA,TGCGCCAGCAGCAGAGGACAGGTAGGCAATGAGCAGTTCTTC,CASSRGQVGNEQFF
TRBJ2-1,NA,TRBV11-3,NA,TGTGCCAGCAGCGCGCGCGAGAATGAGCAGTTCTTC,CASSARENEQFF
TRBJ1-1,NA,TRBV7-9,NA,TGTGCCAGCAGCTTAGCGCCGGGGAGCACTGAAGCTTTCTTT,CASSLAPGSTEAFF
TRBJ1-1,TRBD1,TRBV9,NA,TGTGCCAGCACCCTAGGGACAGTGAACACTGAAGCTTTCTTT,CASTLGTVNTEAFF
TRBJ1-2,TRBD1,TRBV18,NA,TGTGCCAGCTCGCGACAGGGGGAGAACTATGGCTACACCTTC,CASSRQGENYGYTF
TRBJ2-7,TRBD2,TRBV2,NA,TGTGCCAGCAGGGGACTAGCGGGAGCTTACGAGCAGTACTTC,CASRGLAGAYEQYF
TRBJ2-5,NA,TRBV9,NA,TGTGCCAGCAGCGGTCCTAAAAGAGAGACCCAGTACTTC,CASSGPKRETQYF
TRBJ2-1,NA,TRBV13,NA,TGTGCCAGCAGCTTAGGGGGGAGCCACAATGAGCAGTTCTTC,CASSLGGSHNEQFF
TRBJ2-1,TRBD1,TRBV27,NA,TGTGCCAGCAGCTCCGGGACAGTCAATGAGCAGTTCTTC,CASSSGTVNEQFF
TRBJ1-1,NA,TRBV2,NA,TGTGCCCCGAGTGGGCAGGGGATTTGGGTTGGAACTGAAGCTTTCTTT,CAPSGQGIWVGTEAFF
TRBJ2-2,NA,TRBV5-4,NA,TGTGCCAGCAGCTTGGCGGGGGAGCTCACCGGGGAGCTGTTTTTT,CASSLAGELTGELFF
TRBJ2-3,NA,TRBV6-6,NA,TGTGCCAGCAGTTATTTTGGCGGTCGCACAGATACGCAGTATTTT,CASSYFGGRTDTQYF